This T cell receptor (beta chain) was identified during a study of blood T cell repertoires in COVID-19. At the level of the study: From T cells, B-cell-depleted T cells, or PBMCs came the material, which was cDNA or gDNA.

In the original workflow: Reference gene primer amplification yielded estimated nucleated cell counts. TCRdb keeps only in-frame clones here, not all; method: immunoSEQ multiplex PCR. V and J calls and clone size are as listed in that table; D and trimming were resolved from the DNA. The sample carries about 80,000 clones, 65% to 85% recorded once. The CDR3 sequence is 17 residues long. Trimming removed 2 bases from V and 2 bases from J; junction bases left unmatched: 9. Germline values: CDR1 SGDLS, CDR2 YYNGEE. The chain joins TRBV9 to TRBJ2-2; 7 bases line up with TRBD1. This TCR came from a woman older than 75 with acute or convalescent COVID-19. Material for sequencing was peripheral blood. Here the CDR3 reads CASSVGQGETNTGELFF. DNA of the CDR3: TGTGCCAGCAGCGTGGGGCAGGGGGAAACTAACACCGGGGAGCTGTTTTTT.